The 22 T cell receptor beta chains below were found in one sample sequenced in a study of graft-versus-host responses after intestinal transplantation. No antigen has been assigned to these receptors. The protocol was immunoSEQ multiplex PCR, while the TCRdb copy is restricted to in-frame clones and leaves out a portion. This table holds nearly 110,000 clones, roughly 90% found once. Material: unstimulated CD4+ T cells sorted from spleen or lymph node cells, obtained before transplant. The receptors were sampled from a human donor who was the organ donor for an intestinal transplant.

This clone has only a few counts. The chain employs TRBV6-5 and TRBJ1-6; tentatively, D is TRBD1 (6 bases). The CDR3 sequence is 14 residues long. Between the trimmed V and J ends, which lost 0 bases and 9 bases, there was a span of 9 bases. Germline assignment: CDR1 MNHEY and CDR2 SVGAGI. The CDR3 loop is CASSYSIRGSPLHF. The DNA for the CDR3 is TGTGCCAGCAGTTACTCGATCAGGGGTTCACCCCTCCACTTT.

This rearrangement joins TRBV18 to TRBJ2-3, with D tentatively TRBD2 (6 bases). V shed 5 bases and J shed 0 bases, with 12 bases lying between them. Germline CDR1 KGHSH, CDR2 LQKENI. The CDR3 consists of 15 residues. The CDR3 DNA reads as TGTGCCAGCTCAACCCAGAGCGGGAGCACAGATACGCAGTATTTT. It yields the protein CASSTQSGSTDTQYF.

CDR3 in DNA: TGTGCCAGCAGTTTTGACAGGGTGAAAGAGACCCAGTACTTC. It specifies CASSFDRVKETQYF. The rearrangement links TRBV6-1 to TRBJ2-5; 7 positions match TRBD1. This CDR3 has 14 residues. J gave up 3 bases and V 5 bases, and 6 bases lay outside the gene matches. Germline-derived CDR1 and CDR2 are MNHNS and SASEGT.

The chain employs TRBV5-5 and TRBJ1-1, with D possibly TRBD1 on 5 matching bases. Looked up from germline, CDR1 is SGHKS and CDR2 is YYEKEE (reference sequence). This CDR3 is built from 16 residues. The V end was cut by 1 base, the J end by 11 bases, with 24 bases between. The CDR3 loop reads CASSLMASQGIGAAFF. The CDR3 DNA reads TGTGCCAGCAGCTTGATGGCCAGTCAGGGCATAGGGGCCGCTTTCTTT.

The chain is built from TRBV18 and TRBJ2-4; D remains unclear. Trimming took 0 bases from V and 0 from J, leaving 3 bases between them. The CDR3 runs to 14 residues. Germline loops: CDR1 KGHSH, CDR2 LQKENI. This CDR3 reads CASSPPTAKNIQYF. The DNA for the CDR3 is TGTGCCAGCTCACCACCGACAGCCAAAAACATTCAGTACTTC.

This chain connects TRBV5-4 to TRBJ2-3; 10 nucleotides line up with TRBD1. The V segment lost 4 bases and the J segment 0 bases; nucleotides outside the gene matches: 5. From germline, CDR1 is SGHNT and CDR2 YYREEE (reference sequence). The CDR3 is 16 residues long. This CDR3 reads CASSPTGGPSTDTQYF. The CDR3 DNA is TGTGCCAGCAGCCCGACAGGGGGCCCTAGCACAGATACGCAGTATTTT.

This clone appeared once. The chain uses TRBV7-9 and TRBJ1-1; 8 bases map to TRBD1. CDR3 length: 13 residues. Germline CDR1 is SEHNR and CDR2 is FQNEAQ (reference sequence). The V gene end was trimmed by 5 bases and the J gene end by 8 bases; junction bases not matched to a gene: 7. The CDR3 region is CASSPKDRAEAFF. The CDR3 nucleotides read TGTGCCAGCAGCCCAAAGGACAGGGCCGAAGCTTTCTTT.

This clone has only one observation. The chain carries TRBV2 and TRBJ1-1; D uncertain. Trimming took 8 bases from V and 5 from J, leaving 12 bases between them. CDR3 size: 12 residues. Germline V gives CDR1 SNHLY, CDR2 FYNNEI. The CDR3 nucleotides read TGTGCCAGCGATCAGAGGGATACTGAAGCTTTCTTT. Its protein is CASDQRDTEAFF. The full variable domain, completed using reference TRBV2 and TRBJ1-1, is EPEVTQTPSHQVTQMGQEVILRCVPISNHLYFYWYRQILGQKVEFLVSFYNNEISEKSEIFDDQFSVERPDGSNFTLKIRSTKLEDSAMYFCASDQRDTEAFFGQGTRLTVV.

The chain joins TRBV5-1 to TRBJ2-1; 8 bases are a match to TRBD2. J was trimmed by 4 bases and V by 4 bases; bases with no gene match: 10. The CDR3 contains 16 residues. Germline loops: CDR1 SGHRS, CDR2 YFSETQ. The CDR3 loop reads CASSAQLAVTYNEQFF. CDR3 bases: TGCGCCAGCAGCGCTCAACTAGCGGTAACTTACAATGAGCAGTTCTTC.

This chain connects TRBV2 to TRBJ2-7; possibly TRBD1 for D (6 bases). The germline CDR1 and CDR2 sequences are SNHLY and FYNNEI. Trimming pared 0 bases from V and 6 bases from J, leaving 21 bases between. The length of the CDR3 is 17 residues. The CDR3, as DNA: TGTGCCAGCAGTGAAGCGAAAGGATGGCAGGGGCGGTTCGAGCAGTACTTC. Protein: CASSEAKGWQGRFEQYF.

This clone was seen a single time. The chain employs TRBV7-9 and TRBJ1-1, with a possible D match to TRBD1 (6 bases). Germline values: CDR1 SEHNR, CDR2 FQNEAQ (reference sequence). Trimming removed 6 bases from V and 5 bases from J, with 16 bases in between. The CDR3 spans 14 residues. CDR3 sequence reads: CASRNRQETTEAFF. As DNA, the CDR3 is TGTGCCAGCAGAAACCGACAGGAAACAACTGAAGCTTTCTTT.

The chain uses TRBV6-4 and TRBJ1-3; weak D call: TRBD1 (6 bases). Trimming shortened V by 6 bases and J by 4 bases, and 19 bases separated the two germline ends. The germline gives CDR1 MRHNA, CDR2 SNTAGT. The CDR3 sequence is 16 residues long. CDR3 bases: TGTGCCAGCAGCTGCCTCCACAGGGTGGCCGGAAACACCATATATTTT. Protein: CASSCLHRVAGNTIYF.

CDR3 DNA sequence: TGTGCCAGCAGCTTATCGGACCTTTGGGAGACCCAGTACTTC. The encoded protein is CASSLSDLWETQYF. This rearrangement joins TRBV11-1 to TRBJ2-5; D is undetermined. V was trimmed by 2 bases and J by 5 bases, leaving 12 bases between them. This CDR3 has 14 amino acids. Germline CDR1 reads SGHAT; CDR2 reads FQDESV (reference sequence).

The genes are TRBV6-1 and TRBJ1-3, with a weak D call TRBD1 (5 bases). The V gene lost 4 bases and the J gene lost 0 bases, with 10 bases spanning the gap. This CDR3 is built from 15 residues. Germline CDR1 is MNHNS and CDR2 is SASEGT. The DNA for the CDR3 is TGTGCCAGCAGTGTGACAGTCCCCTCTGGAAACACCATATATTTT. It yields the protein CASSVTVPSGNTIYF.

The J gene is TRBJ1-6, the V gene TRBV6-5; D ambiguous. The V gene's germline CDR1 is MNHEY and CDR2 SVGAGI. Deletions cut 0 bases from V and 7 bases from J, with 10 bases between. The CDR3 covers 15 residues. CDR3 in DNA: TGTGCCAGCAGTTACTCGAACCAGAAGAATTCACCCCTCCACTTT. It encodes CASSYSNQKNSPLHF.

This chain joins TRBV6-1 and TRBJ1-1, with TRBD1 identical over 8 bases. Per germline, CDR1 MNHNS and CDR2 SASEGT. With 6 bases clipped from V and 1 base from J, the junction kept 1 base outside the gene matches. The CDR3 extends over 13 amino acids. CDR3 residues: CASRTGGNTEAFF. In DNA, the CDR3 is TGTGCCAGCAGAACAGGGGGGAACACTGAAGCTTTCTTT.

The CDR3 sequence: CASSVGLVGTGELFF. CDR3 nucleotides: TGTGCCAGCAGCGTAGGACTAGTGGGCACCGGGGAGCTGTTTTTT. The chain is built from TRBV9 and TRBJ2-2, with TRBD2 as a possible D gene (6 bases). Trimming took 0 bases from V and 4 from J, leaving 10 bases between them. The CDR3 totals 15 residues. CDR1 is SGDLS, CDR2 YYNGEE, per germline. Full variable domain (missing parts from reference TRBV9 and TRBJ2-2): DSGVTQTPKHLITATGQRVTLRCSPRSGDLSVYWYQQSLDQGLQFLIQYYNGEERAKGNILERFSAQQFPDLHSELNLSSLELGDSALYFCASSVGLVGTGELFFGEGSRLTVL.

The chain couples TRBV10-3 to TRBJ2-6; 8 bases align to TRBD1. The CDR3 has 16 amino acids. The junction had 10 bases not matched to a gene; V was cut back by 9 bases and J by 3 bases. Germline CDR1 reads ENHRY; CDR2 reads SYGVKD. This chain's CDR3 is CAIGQGVSNGANVLTF. CDR3 nucleotide sequence: TGTGCCATAGGACAGGGAGTGTCGAATGGGGCCAACGTCCTGACTTTC.

This clone was detected only a few times. In nucleotides, the CDR3 is TGTGCCAGCAGTTACTACGGACTAGCCAAAAACATTCAGTACTTC. It specifies CASSYYGLAKNIQYF. The chain links TRBV5-8 to TRBJ2-4, with a tentative D call TRBD2 (5 bases). This CDR3 region has 15 residues. V was pared by 5 bases and J by 0 bases, with 12 bases between. Germline CDR1 SGHTS, CDR2 YDEGEE.

The chain employs TRBV5-5 and TRBJ2-7, with D hard to call. Trimming took 1 base from V and 9 from J, leaving 8 bases between them. Per the germline V gene, CDR1 is SGHKS and CDR2 is YYEKEE (reference sequence). The CDR3 spans 11 residues. CDR3 residues: CASSLTVAQYF. As DNA, the CDR3 is TGTGCCAGCAGCTTGACGGTAGCGCAGTACTTC.

The rearrangement joins TRBV10-3 to TRBJ2-3, with 11 bases that match TRBD2. CDR1 and CDR2 from the germline V gene are ENHRY and SYGVKD. The CDR3 extends over 14 amino acids. After removal of 6 bases from V and 1 base from J, the junction contained 0 bases not matched to a gene. Written as DNA, the CDR3 is TGTGCCATCAGACTAGCGGGGGGCACAGATACGCAGTATTTT. Protein product: CAIRLAGGTDTQYF.

This clone was seen just once. The chain carries TRBV27 and TRBJ2-3; a weak D match, TRBD1 (6 bases). Per germline, CDR1 MNHEY and CDR2 SMNVEV (reference sequence). V lost 5 bases to trimming and J lost 6 bases, with 18 bases between them. The CDR3 is 15 amino acids. The chain's CDR3 is CASSRTGSVTDTQYF. The CDR3 region has the DNA TGTGCCAGCAGTCGCACAGGGAGTGTCACGGATACGCAGTATTTT.